Below, 26 T cell receptor beta chains from the same sample are listed, as sequenced in a study of T cell responses to AZD1222 COVID-19 vaccine (dated by TCRdb to about 2021). Library preparation was by the immunoSEQ multiplex PCR assay. Here the immuneACCESS table is served through TCRdb, limited to in-frame sequences with V and J called. Missing clones are a known gap in these copies; in checked studies unresolved V genes cover under half, and the rest lacks a known reason. The sample includes about 140,000 clones, with 75% to 95% observed a single time. The ten largest make up roughly 2.8% of the sample. The sample's time point label is to be understood as: baseline before first vaccination. The sequencing here drew on peripheral blood, taken on day 0 of AZD1222 vaccination. These receptors were collected from an adult in good health.

The chain carries TRBV5-4 and TRBJ1-3, with TRBD1 as a possible D gene (6 bases). The CDR3 length is 15 residues. V was pared by 0 bases and J by 0 bases, with 7 bases between. CDR1 is SGHNT and CDR2 is YYREEE in the germline V gene (reference sequence). CDR3 sequence: CASSLEDSSGNTIYF. CDR3 nucleotides: TGTGCCAGCAGCTTGGAGGACAGCTCTGGAAACACCATATATTTT.

This chain links TRBV7-2 with TRBJ1-2; 8 nucleotides align to TRBD1. The CDR3 runs 14 residues. V trimming: 5 bases; J trimming: 8 bases; junction bases outside the gene matches: 10. Germline V gene data show CDR1 as SGHTA and CDR2 as FQGNSA. CDR3: CASSQFQGAGGYTF. Written as DNA, the CDR3 is TGTGCCAGCAGCCAATTCCAGGGGGCAGGAGGCTACACCTTC.

This chain connects TRBV7-2 to TRBJ1-2, with D perhaps TRBD1 (5 bases). The germline CDR1 and CDR2 sequences are SGHTA and FQGNSA. The CDR3 is made up of 13 amino acids. Trimming took 4 bases from V and 6 from J, leaving 12 bases between them. The CDR3 DNA follows: TGTGCCAGCAGCTCGGGGGAAGGTGATGGCTACACCTTC. Encoded protein: CASSSGEGDGYTF.

The V call is TRBV6-2 or TRBV6-3, the J call TRBJ1-2, with D perhaps TRBD1 (6 bases). The CDR3 is made up of 16 amino acids. The V gene's germline CDR1 is MNHEY and CDR2 SVGEGT. Trimming stripped 2 bases from V and 6 bases from J, with 19 bases between. CDR3 sequence: CASSYPRDRLRNGYTF. CDR3 in DNA: TGTGCCAGCAGTTACCCGAGAGACAGGCTGCGAAATGGCTACACCTTC.

For the CDR3, the DNA is TGTGCCAGCAGCCCCTTCCAGGATGAGCAGTTCTTC. Translating gives CASSPFQDEQFF. The chain joins TRBV3-1 (or the pseudogene TRBV3-2) to TRBJ2-1; D is ambiguous. V lost 4 bases and J 8 bases, leaving 9 bases between the germline ends. The CDR3 length is 12 residues. Germline assignment: CDR1 LGHDT and CDR2 YNNKEL (reference sequence).

V is TRBV12-1 and J is TRBJ1-4; the D call in the table, TRBD1, was not verified against the DNA. TRBV12-1 counts as a pseudogene. The CDR3 has 17 amino acids. This CDR3 is CASSIRDRGEYNEKLFF. The CDR3 DNA is TGTGCCAGCAGCATCCGGGACAGGGGGGAGTATAATGAAAAACTGTTTTTT.

V and J are TRBV11-3 and TRBJ2-3; 7 positions match TRBD1. This CDR3 spans 15 amino acids. Losses at the gene ends were 5 bases for V and 1 base for J; bases not matched to a gene: 6. Germline V gives CDR1 SGHNT, CDR2 YENEEA. The CDR3 nucleotides read TGTGCCAGCAGCCAGGGGACAGCCGGCACAGATACGCAGTATTTT. Translating it yields CASSQGTAGTDTQYF.

In its sample, this clone was seen a few times. The chain couples TRBV2 to TRBJ2-1, with 7 bases aligning to TRBD2. Germline trimming cut 6 bases from V and 6 bases from J; bases unmatched to any gene: 11. The CDR3 contains 15 residues. Germline V gene data show CDR1 as SNHLY and CDR2 as FYNNEI. The CDR3 loop is CASRMTSRIGNEQFF. The CDR3 nucleotides are TGTGCCAGCAGGATGACTAGCAGGATCGGCAATGAGCAGTTCTTC.

V gene TRBV7-9 combines with J gene TRBJ1-5; weak D call: TRBD1 (6 bases). The CDR3 length is 15 residues. Trimming cost V 5 bases and J 5 bases, with 16 bases left between them. Looked up from germline, CDR1 is SEHNR and CDR2 is FQNEAQ (reference sequence). CDR3 in DNA: TGTGCCAGCAGCGGCACAGGGTACCACGATCAGCCCCAGCATTTT. This codes for CASSGTGYHDQPQHF.

V usage is TRBV7-2 and J usage is TRBJ2-2; 9 bases map to TRBD1. Trimming removed 6 bases from V and 7 bases from J; junction bases left unmatched: 9. The germline gives CDR1 SGHTA, CDR2 FQGNSA. This CDR3 comprises 15 residues. The CDR3 DNA is TGTGCCAGCAGAACAGGGGGCGGTGGGAGCGGGGAGCTGTTTTTT. Translating it yields CASRTGGGGSGELFF.

This chain connects TRBV18 to TRBJ2-6; no firm D call. The ends were cut back, 6 bases at V and 3 bases at J, with 12 bases in the middle. The germline V gene encodes CDR1 KGHSH and CDR2 LQKENI. The CDR3 is 15 residues long. CDR3: CASSPLSDGANVLTF. CDR3 in DNA: TGTGCCAGCTCCCCCTTGAGCGATGGGGCCAACGTCCTGACTTTC.

This chain connects TRBV4-1 to TRBJ1-6; possibly TRBD1 for D (5 bases). V was clipped by 1 base and J by 0 bases, with 7 bases between them. Germline assignment: CDR1 MGHRA and CDR2 YSYEKL. The CDR3 spans 16 residues. The CDR3 region is CASSQVGGSYNSPLHF. CDR3 sequence (DNA): TGCGCCAGCAGCCAAGTGGGGGGCTCCTATAATTCACCCCTCCACTTT.

The CDR3 region is CASSTGLAANEQFF. The CDR3 region has the DNA TGCGCCAGCAGCACGGGACTAGCGGCGAATGAGCAGTTCTTC. The chain recombines TRBV5-1 with TRBJ2-1, with 11 bases lining up with TRBD2. This CDR3 contains 14 residues. Trimming removed 4 bases from V and 7 bases from J; junction bases left unmatched: 4. Germline V gives CDR1 SGHRS, CDR2 YFSETQ.

About this clone: Different DNA sequences within this sample yield the same CDR3. The chain combines TRBV5-4 with TRBJ1-1, with D possibly being TRBD1 (6 bases). The V and J ends lost 2 bases and 0 bases respectively, with 11 bases between them. The CDR3 spans 15 residues. Germline CDR1 SGHNT, CDR2 YYREEE (reference sequence). DNA of the CDR3: TGTGCCAGCAGCTTAGGAGGGACATTGAACACTGAAGCTTTCTTT. Its translation: CASSLGGTLNTEAFF.

This chain uses TRBV5-6 with TRBJ1-5, with no clear D. This CDR3 has 13 residues. V dropped 4 bases and J dropped 3 bases, with 8 bases sitting between them. Per germline, CDR1 SGHDT and CDR2 YYEEEE. DNA of the CDR3: TGTGCCAGCAGCCCGGACCCCAATCAGCCCCAGCATTTT. This sequence encodes CASSPDPNQPQHF.

The rearrangement joins TRBV4-2 to TRBJ2-1; perhaps TRBD2 as D (7 bases). The CDR3 is 15 amino acids. Germline lookup yields CDR1 LGHNA and CDR2 YNFKEQ. Deletions cut 3 bases from V and 10 bases from J, with 19 bases between. CDR3 bases: TGTGCCAGCAGCCATGGGGGGGGGCCCGCCCCCGAGCAGTTCTTC. Residues: CASSHGGGPAPEQFF.

The chain is built from TRBV2 and TRBJ1-1, with 7 bases identical to TRBD1. The CDR3 consists of 14 residues. In germline, CDR1 is SNHLY, CDR2 FYNNEI. J gave up 4 bases and V 5 bases, and 7 bases lay outside the gene matches. CDR3 loop: CASSIQQGFTEAFF. In DNA form, the CDR3 reads TGTGCCAGCAGTATCCAACAGGGGTTCACTGAAGCTTTCTTT. Together with reference TRBV2 and TRBJ1-1, the CDR3 gives the full variable domain: EPEVTQTPSHQVTQMGQEVILRCVPISNHLYFYWYRQILGQKVEFLVSFYNNEISEKSEIFDDQFSVERPDGSNFTLKIRSTKLEDSAMYFCASSIQQGFTEAFFGQGTRLTVV.

On this clone itself: Its ends do not fully match the called genes, so a read error is possible. Different DNA sequences within this sample yield the same CDR3. This chain uses TRBV7-9 with TRBJ2-7; no reliable D call. This CDR3 has 11 amino acids. CDR1 SEHNR and CDR2 FQNEAQ come from the germline V gene (reference sequence). CDR3 nucleotide sequence: TGTGCCAGCAGCCTAGAGGTGGTTTTGCACTTT. It yields the protein CASSLEVVLHF. Full variable domain (remainder filled in from reference TRBV7-9 and TRBJ2-7): DTGVSQNPRHKITKRGQNVTFRCDPISEHNRLYWYRQTLGQGPEFLTYFQNEAQLEKSRLLSDRFSAERPKGSFSTLEIQRTEQGDSAMYLCASSLEVVLHFGPGTRLTVT.

The J gene is TRBJ2-7, the V gene TRBV18; maybe TRBD2 (5 bases). The CDR3 is 14 residues long. The V gene's germline CDR1 is KGHSH and CDR2 LQKENI. Trimming cost V 3 bases and J 2 bases, with 11 bases left between them. CDR3 amino acids: CASSPEGGAYEQYF. DNA for the CDR3: TGTGCCAGCTCACCGGAAGGAGGCGCCTACGAGCAGTACTTC.

This chain links TRBV19 with TRBJ1-2; 10 bases are a match to TRBD1. Germline trimming cut 6 bases from V and 2 bases from J; bases unmatched to any gene: 6. CDR1 and CDR2 (germline): LNHDA, SQIVND (reference sequence). CDR3 length: 15 residues. CDR3 residues: CASRRDRGTNYGYTF. Written as DNA, the CDR3 is TGTGCCAGTAGGCGGGACAGGGGAACCAACTATGGCTACACCTTC.

This clone was seen only once. At the DNA level, this CDR3 is encoded by other sequences in the same sample as well. The V call is TRBV9, the J call TRBJ2-1; tentative D call: TRBD2 (5 bases). Per the germline V gene, CDR1 is SGDLS and CDR2 is YYNGEE. The CDR3 is 13 amino acids. Trimming removed 0 bases from V and 7 bases from J, with 8 bases in between. The CDR3 region has the DNA TGTGCCAGCAGCGTAGGATCGGGGAATGAGCAGTTCTTC. This encodes CASSVGSGNEQFF.

In this sample, this clone turned up once. This chain links TRBV12-5 with TRBJ1-4; 7 bases agree with TRBD1. CDR1 LGHNT and CDR2 FRNRAP come from the germline V gene. Trimming took 6 bases from V and 8 from J; bases not matched to a gene: 9. The CDR3 is 14 amino acids. The CDR3 region has the DNA TGTGCTAGTGGCTCGACAGGGCTGGGCGAAAAACTGTTTTTT. Protein sequence: CASGSTGLGEKLFF.

The V call is TRBV4-3, the J call TRBJ2-1; no clear D. The germline V gene encodes CDR1 LGHNA and CDR2 YSLEER. Trimming took off 4 bases at V and 5 bases at J, with 15 bases between the two ends. There are 15 residues in the CDR3. DNA for the CDR3: TGCGCCAGCAGCCCCCTGAGTTGGACCGACAATGAGCAGTTCTTC. Its translation: CASSPLSWTDNEQFF.

CDR3 DNA: TGTGCCAGCAACTCAGGGGCTAGGGACTATGGCTACACCTTC. Residues: CASNSGARDYGYTF. This rearrangement joins TRBV28 to TRBJ1-2; D possibly corresponds to TRBD1 (6 bases). The CDR3 is 14 residues long. Germline assignment: CDR1 MDHEN and CDR2 SYDVKM. V shed 7 bases and J shed 3 bases, with 15 bases lying between them.

The chain is built from TRBV4-2 and TRBJ2-5; weak D call: TRBD2 (6 bases). Looked up from germline, CDR1 is LGHNA and CDR2 is YNFKEQ. The V end lost 1 base, the J end lost 4 bases, and 16 bases lay between the germline ends. CDR3 size: 16 residues. The CDR3 is CASSQGGRVGGETQYF. The CDR3, as DNA: TGTGCCAGCAGCCAAGGTGGCAGGGTGGGGGGAGAGACCCAGTACTTC.

This clone was counted once. This chain joins TRBV2 and TRBJ2-1, with 12 nucleotides matching TRBD2. V gave up 6 bases and J gave up 6 bases; unmatched junction bases: 6. Per germline, CDR1 SNHLY and CDR2 FYNNEI. The CDR3 spans 15 residues. The CDR3 is CASSWGLAGPNEQFF. In DNA, the CDR3 is TGTGCCAGCAGCTGGGGACTAGCGGGCCCCAATGAGCAGTTCTTC.